Following are 8 T cell receptor beta chains from one sample sequenced in a study of blood T cell repertoires in COVID-19. Only in-frame clones appear in the TCRdb table, and some are missing; sequencing was by immunoSEQ multiplex PCR. The top ten clones hold roughly 5.9% of a sample with fewer than 300,000 clones, 90% of them seen once. Source material: peripheral blood. The receptors stem from a woman between 45 and 60 years old with COVID-19, enrolled during active disease.

This chain connects TRBV11-2 to TRBJ2-5; D is unclear. Trimming removed 5 bases from V and 5 bases from J, with 9 bases in between. Per germline, CDR1 SGHAT and CDR2 FQNNGV. The CDR3 is made up of 12 amino acids. CDR3 nucleotide sequence: TGTGCCAGCAGCCCTAGACTGGAGACCCAGTACTTC. It specifies CASSPRLETQYF.

V is TRBV2 and J is TRBJ2-2; 8 bases agree with TRBD1. Germline lookup yields CDR1 SNHLY and CDR2 FYNNEI. The CDR3 is made up of 15 amino acids. The J segment lost 3 bases and the V segment lost 3 bases, leaving 3 bases of the junction unmatched. The CDR3 DNA reads as TGTGCCAGCAGTGAGCCACAGGGGGACACCGGGGAGCTGTTTTTT. It codes for CASSEPQGDTGELFF.

V is TRBV5-6 and J is TRBJ1-5; D may be TRBD1 (6 bases). V lost 5 bases and J lost 3, with 12 bases in between. CDR1 is SGHDT and CDR2 is YYEEEE in the germline V gene. The CDR3 loop spans 14 amino acids. In nucleotides, the CDR3 is TGTGCCAGCAGTTACAGGGCTACCAATCAGCCCCAGCATTTT. Its protein product is CASSYRATNQPQHF. Using reference TRBV5-6 and TRBJ1-5 for the parts outside the CDR3, the full variable domain is DAGVTQSPTHLIKTRGQQVTLRCSPKSGHDTVSWYQQALGQGPQFIFQYYEEEERQRGNFPDRFSGHQFPNYSSELNVNALLLGDSALYLCASSYRATNQPQHFGDGTRLSIL.

This clone was counted a single time. The V call is TRBV7-9, the J call TRBJ2-6; TRBD1 might be the D (5 bases). The CDR3 is made up of 15 amino acids. The V and J ends lost 5 bases and 2 bases respectively, with 10 bases between them. Per germline, CDR1 SEHNR and CDR2 FQNEAQ (reference sequence). In DNA form, the CDR3 reads TGTGCCAGCAGCGCATGGGGCGCTGGGGCCAACGTCCTGACTTTC. This translates into CASSAWGAGANVLTF.

The J gene is TRBJ1-2, the V gene TRBV29-1, with TRBD1 matching 10 bases. From germline, CDR1 is SQVTM and CDR2 ANQGSEA. Unmatched junction bases numbered 9, after V lost 1 base and J lost 7 bases. The length of the CDR3 is 15 residues. The CDR3 bases are TGCAGCGTTGAAGTGGAGAGGGGACAGGGGACTGGCTACACCTTC. Encoded protein: CSVEVERGQGTGYTF.

The chain has TRBV18 and TRBJ2-2; 7 nucleotides agree with TRBD1. The CDR3 contains 16 residues. CDR1 and CDR2 from the germline V gene are KGHSH and LQKENI. J was trimmed by 1 base and V by 2 bases; bases with no gene match: 4. The CDR3 is CASSPFRQGNTGELFF. In DNA form, the CDR3 reads TGTGCCAGCTCACCATTTAGACAGGGGAACACCGGGGAGCTGTTTTTT.

The chain recombines TRBV2 with TRBJ2-7; D possibly corresponds to TRBD1 (6 bases). Germline CDR1 reads SNHLY; CDR2 reads FYNNEI. There are 16 residues in the CDR3. V was cut by 5 bases and J by 3 bases, with 20 bases left in between. CDR3 sequence (DNA): TGTGCCAGCAGTTATCACAGGGAAGAAGGAGGCTACGAGCAGTACTTC. Protein: CASSYHREEGGYEQYF.

This clone was seen a single time. The rearrangement links TRBV10-2 to TRBJ1-4; TRBD1 matches at 9 bases. The V and J ends lost 6 bases and 1 base, in that order; junction bases with no gene match: 6. Per germline, CDR1 WSHSY and CDR2 SAAADI. CDR3 length equals 16 residues. The CDR3 protein is CASRGTGHGTNEKLFF. The CDR3 region has the DNA TGCGCCAGCAGGGGGACAGGGCACGGAACTAATGAAAAACTGTTTTTT.